The rows below give T cell receptor beta chains drawn from one sample of a study of vaccination and CD4 T cells after COVID-19. TCRdb re-analysed the PCR reads in MiXCR, keeping a single row per CDR3 protein. The table has about 9,000 distinct CDR3 sequences, less than 50% seen once. The antigens for these receptors are not known. Sequencing input: CD4+ T cells from blood, cultured in vitro. The receptors shown here come from a human donor in good health. Each CDR3 is given without its conserved first and last residue. The D gene is left open where the match is weak. The size entry is marked missing in some rows and otherwise reads once, few, many or a size class.

D | V | size | CDR3
TRBD1 | TRBV6-2/TRBV6-3 | few | ASNRDRANQPQH
TRBD2 | TRBV20-1 | - | SARDGLAGDTQY
TRBD2 | TRBV2 | - | ASKGRGGSYEQY
TRBD1 | TRBV12-3/TRBV12-4 | - | ASSSDRGQTDTQY
TRBD1 | TRBV19 | once | ASSPLALRDRAQPQH
- | TRBV12-3/TRBV12-4 | once | ASSLRAAGYNEQF
- | TRBV6-1 | - | ASSRPVSGANVLT
TRBD1 | TRBV11-3 | - | ASSKRDRGNEQY
- | TRBV11-2 | - | ASSLGSRSTDTQY
- | TRBV27 | - | ASSFSGGNTEAF
TRBD2 | TRBV24-1 | - | ATGTSGRGSTDTQY
TRBD1 | TRBV20-1 | few | SARDRGLYSNQPQH
TRBD1 | TRBV7-9 | - | ASSLLQTGSPNYGYT
- | TRBV7-2 | - | ASSRTGGLHSPLH
- | TRBV11-2 | - | ASSLQGMKAF
- | TRBV11-2 | - | ASSLGRARGLGSPLH
- | TRBV6-1 | - | ASTRDNSNQPQH
- | TRBV19 | - | ASSALGAIGAEQY
- | TRBV11-2 | - | ASSSGTIGDTQY
TRBD2 | TRBV20-1 | few | SASLTSEVLWETQY
- | TRBV4-1 | - | ASKLDSGANVLT
- | TRBV5-5 | - | ASSSLGRQETQY
- | TRBV5-5 | - | ASSLEYRDHT
TRBD2 | TRBV15 | few | ATSRGGSTDTQY
- | TRBV19 | - | ASSTTGPPYGYT
- | TRBV12-3/TRBV12-4 | once | ASSPWGKNLNTGELF
- | TRBV5-6 | few | ASSRGVGNLAGETQY
- | TRBV24-1 | - | ATRPQGSGWTEAF
TRBD1 | TRBV10-3 | few | AISEVDRGYT
- | TRBV10-2 | - | ASSTLLGDRGGETQY
- | TRBV27 | - | ASSRGGRGNEQY
- | TRBV20-1 | - | SARQIGGRGSSEAF
- | TRBV20-1 | few | SARGDYEQY
- | TRBV7-8 | - | ASSLGGTQRVEF
- | TRBV7-2 | large | ASSLAGGQNNSPLH
- | TRBV9 | - | ASSAGGGETQY
- | TRBV2 | - | ASSGQYEQY
- | TRBV6-1 | - | ASRTQGFNEKLF
- | TRBV6-1 | few | ASSKQGTNEKLF
TRBD1 | TRBV10-3 | - | AISEPGQSNQPQH
- | TRBV6-5 | - | ASSSTRGGGNQPQH